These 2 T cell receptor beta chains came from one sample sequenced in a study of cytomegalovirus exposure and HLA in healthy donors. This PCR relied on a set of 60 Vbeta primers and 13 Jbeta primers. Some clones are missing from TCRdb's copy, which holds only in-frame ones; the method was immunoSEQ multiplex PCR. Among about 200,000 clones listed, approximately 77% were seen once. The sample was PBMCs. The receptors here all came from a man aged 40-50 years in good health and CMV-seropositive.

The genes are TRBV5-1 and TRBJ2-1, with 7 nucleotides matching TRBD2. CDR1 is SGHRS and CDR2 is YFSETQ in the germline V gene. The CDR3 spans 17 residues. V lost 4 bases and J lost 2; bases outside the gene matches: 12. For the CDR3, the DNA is TGCGCCAGCAGCCTCCTTGCTAGCGGAGGGGCCTACAATGAGCAGTTCTTC. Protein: CASSLLASGGAYNEQFF.

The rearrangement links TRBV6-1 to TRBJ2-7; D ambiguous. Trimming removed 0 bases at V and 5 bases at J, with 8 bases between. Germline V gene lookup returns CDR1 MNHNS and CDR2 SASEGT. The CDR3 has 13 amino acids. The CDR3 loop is CASSEAYRNEQYF. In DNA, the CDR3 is TGTGCCAGCAGTGAAGCGTATCGTAACGAGCAGTACTTC.